The present TCR beta chain was sequenced within a study of blood T cell repertoires in COVID-19 (dated by TCRdb to between 2020 and 2021). Broadly, across the study: Collaborator samples came from the United States, Italy and Spain and covered acute and convalescent phases of COVID-19. Where available, HLA class I and class II types were obtained from metadata supplied by the sample provider rather than from assay-based typing. The material from the prospective study consisted of cDNA or gDNA derived from T cells, B-cell-depleted T cells, or PBMCs. Deeply sampled blood TCRbeta repertoires from subjects exposed to, actively infected with, or recovered from COVID-19 were included in the dataset. Samples were obtained from the ongoing ImmuneRACE study (first 160 participants) and from some 1,300 subjects provided by 6 global collaborators. The repertoires were released in a freely available public database intended as a resource for research on the immune response to SARS-CoV-2. Sample metadata almost always included a de-identified subject ID, COVID-19 status, age in years and sex. On the study overall, not on this receptor specifically: The amount of clinical and demographic metadata varied by source and participant and was provided uncurated.

The immunoSEQ Assay, a bias-controlled multiplex PCR, was used to amplify TCRbeta CDR3 regions from genomic DNA. Concerning the study's data processing: Nucleated cell counts per sample were estimated from amplification of reference gene primers within the assay. To quantify the absolute abundance of each unique TCRbeta CDR3 rearrangement, sequence reads were collapsed and filtered. Productive Simpson clonality was computed per sample as the square root of Simpson's diversity index over productive rearrangements. Sourced from immuneACCESS, this table was stored by TCRdb with only in-frame sequences that have V and J called. A share of the clones is absent; for the studies checked, an unresolved V gene accounts for under half, and the remainder has no known explanation. V and J calls and clone size are given by that table; D and trimming were obtained from the DNA. In all, the sample holds about 180,000 clones, and about 81% of those were seen once. Together, the top ten hold 10% to 15% of the sample.

One collaborating source in Seattle enrolled patients while the patients were actively infected and followed the patients over time throughout the course of disease. Collaborating institutions collected whole blood in K2EDTA tubes following their own protocols. Collaborator samples were shipped for TCRbeta analysis as frozen whole blood, isolated PBMCs, or DNA extracted from either sample type. From the germline V gene (reference sequence), CDR1 is LGHDT and CDR2 is YNNKEL. V ends up 1 base short and J 6 bases short, with an unmatched junction base count of 6. The CDR3 runs 16 residues from the cysteine to the phenylalanine. The CDR3 DNA has 48 bases and is translated from base 1. Details on this clone: Its antigen is still unknown. There are no base qualities to consult, and no much larger clone falls within one base.

Sequenced: peripheral blood. This clonotype originated in a woman aged 80 or older with COVID-19, enrolled during active disease. The sequence links TRBV3-1 (or the pseudogene TRBV3-2) to TRBJ1-6; TRBD1 matches 7 bases in the middle. The CDR3 protein is CASSQGWGQFNSPLHF. The sequenced DNA: TGTGCCAGCAGCCAAGGGTGGGGACAGTTTAATTCACCCCTCCACTTT.